The following is a T cell receptor (beta chain) sequence with its context. Within its sample, this clonotype is medium-sized (0.01 to 0.1%). Its antigen is still unknown. Nothing much larger sits one base from this clone, and base qualities are not available. These data originate in a study of HIV-infected patients and healthy controls (dated by TCRdb to 2013 to 2016). About the investigation overall: CD4 counts rose modestly but significantly in most of the 16 patients after three months of therapy, yet stayed below normal ranges. After a further year of therapy, viral load was undetectable in all patients, having already become undetectable in about 65% of the 16 patients by the second bleed. Relative to controls, total CDR3 counts per chain did not differ significantly, and patients lacked overall T-cell lymphocytopenia. No consistent shift in CD8 counts was seen during early therapy, whereas a slight rise was seen in the CD4:CD8 ratio. Whether deep TCR repertoire sequencing of small blood samples from HIV patients could capture immune perturbation and reconstitution was tested in the study. Study-wide findings and limitations: Compared with untreated HIV+ repertoires, healthy control repertoires had roughly threefold more distinct CDR3s and higher Shannon diversity. Comparisons were complicated by unequal numbers of distinct sequences between patients and controls, and rare events from HIV-infected data were overweighted by size-matching. HIV-infected repertoires showed significantly elevated mean Gini indices relative to controls, which possibly reflects oligoclonality. Treated samples reflected only 3 to 4 months of therapy, arguably too short to observe immune reconstitution given low adult thymic output. The observed differences in diversity could not be explained by the slight differences in age and sex profiles between the study cohorts. The apparent post-therapy recovery of the Gini index in HIV-infected patients was not reproduced in size-matched repertoire data. HLA typing of donors was not performed in the study. MAIT cell alpha-chain CDR3s were found at high frequency in healthy controls but were severely depleted in HIV+ repertoires. Compared with controls, HIV-infected patients showed significantly different mean usage of eight alpha and eight beta V genes. Healthy controls shared more CDR3s between individuals than HIV+ patients, by Jaccard index and by count of highly shared sequences. HIV-associated CDR3s exhibited a significant reduction in frequency during therapy, whereas CMV-associated CDR3s exhibited no significant change, although the majority increased in frequency. Processing included only sixteen HIV-infected individuals, and this was regarded by the authors as a major limit on how widely the findings apply. The dynamics of distinct T-cell subpopulations could not be separated, and sequencing depth was restricted, because whole blood was used. The pairing of alpha and beta chains was not determined in the samples.

Reverse transcription of 500 ng RNA was performed with SuperScript III using primers directed against the alpha and beta constant regions. Alpha and beta chain libraries were generated separately via chain-specific third strand synthesis with multiplexing indices. In the protocol, all rearrangements within a chain were amplified with a single primer pair so that primer bias was avoided, and molecular barcodes were added to each cDNA molecule. T4 RNA Ligase 1 joined purified cDNA to a 5' RACE adapter that carried a random hexamer and the SP2 sequencing primer site. Second strand synthesis was primed from the SP2 site with Phusion polymerase, using slow temperature ramps to favor optimal annealing. Joined together, two random hexamer sequences that had both been added before amplification formed the 12-nucleotide barcode of each molecule. A brief initial PCR introduced P5 and P7 adapter elements together with a second index, and a roughly 22-cycle amplification PCR using P5s and P7 primers was subsequently performed. In total the libraries went through 25 to 35 PCR cycles, after which the libraries were quantified on a Qubit, sized on a Bioanalyzer, and diluted to approximately 4.2 nM. Sequencing of the normalized libraries was done on an Illumina MiSeq using 2 x 250 paired-end kits. MinElute columns were the means by which the reverse transcription reactions were cleaned up, and the reactions were eluted into roughly 10 ul Tris-Cl. Adapter ligations ran for around 20 hours at 16 degrees C and were afterwards cleaned with AMPure XP beads at a 1:1 ratio. As for the authors' bioinformatics: A modified Decombinator that output V, J, insert and barcode information was used to process the demultiplexed FASTQ files. Sequences sharing a barcode but differing from the dominant sequence were discarded as errors, and barcodes clustered at Levenshtein distance 3 were counted to estimate original cDNA molecules. For downstream analyses, the R packages ineq, vegan, igraph and RCytoscape were used, along with IMGT nomenclature and CDR3 definitions. To avoid skew from clonal expansion, each TCR was counted once, and V gene usage was computed over distinct sequences. Within a donor, similarity networks joined unique CDR3 amino acid sequences in every case where two of them were separated by a single Levenshtein edit. Published HIV-specific CDR3s (92 alpha, approximately 700 beta) and CMV-specific CDR3s (approximately 13 alpha, some 230 beta) were assembled and queried against the repertoires. Lower sequence numbers were not the cause of the decreased diversity in patients, as random subsampling to size-matched repertoires showed. TCRdb trimmed the raw reads at Q25, called clones with MiXCR and kept productive beta chains. Duplicate CDR3 protein sequences are folded into a single record with the most common DNA and genes. The V and J calls, along with clone size, are taken from TCRdb and not from the paper's own processing. This sample comprises approximately 9,300 distinct CDR3 sequences, nearly 6% of them detected only once. Under 30% of the sample comes from the top ten.

For CDR1 and CDR2, the germline V gene (reference sequence) lists DFQATT and SNEGSKA. From cysteine to phenylalanine, the CDR3 is 16 amino acids long. Just the 48-base CDR3 DNA is kept, in frame starting at base 1. V was cut back by 3 bases and J by 10 bases, leaving a gap of 24 bases between them. After antiretroviral therapy began, follow-up blood was collected from HIV-infected patients roughly three months, about 14 weeks, later. Since whole blood was used without any cell fractionation, the repertoire reflected all peripheral T cells in unsorted form. For RNA extraction, an approximately 2.5 ml sample of peripheral blood was drawn into Tempus tubes. Enrollment excluded patients who had febrile or AIDS-related illness, tumors, hepatitis B or C coinfection, immunomodulatory therapy, recent vaccination or treatment interruptions. The TURBO-DNase kit was used to remove leftover genomic DNA, and GLOBINclear was used to deplete globin mRNA.

The chain was built from TRBV20-1 and TRBJ1-4, with a weak D call of TRBD1 (6 bases match). The receptor was isolated from an adult with HIV infection. The donor label of this sample is uncertain. Sequencing used blood, obtained during antiretroviral therapy. In nucleotides, the sequence is TGCAGTGCTAGGGCCCTAGTATCCGGGACATACGCAAAACTGTTTTTT. This yields the protein CSARALVSGTYAKLFF.